This T cell receptor beta chain was recovered during a study of T cell repertoires in cytomegalovirus infection. Background on the study: Recently described HLA-C-restricted plus well-studied HLA-B-restricted CMV epitopes were used.

A word on this clonotype: Its specificity is unknown.

CDR1 is MNHEY, CDR2 SVGAGI, per germline. The CDR3 extends over 14 amino acids. V was shortened by 7 bases and J by 7 bases, with 17 bases between the two germline ends. TCRdb called the reads again in MiXCR, with one record for every CDR3 protein. The sample lists over 55,000 distinct CDR3 sequences; 20% to 25% were seen once. Study findings and constraints: The study found HLA-C-restricted CMV-specific TCR beta clonotypes dominating the ex vivo response.

Sequenced material: CD8+ T cells from cultured PBMCs, taken from culture after CMV antigen stimulation. This chain joins TRBV6-5 and TRBJ2-1; TRBD1 or TRBD2 may be the D gene (7 bases each). This TCR derives from a human donor in good health (CMV status not recorded). Some clones in this sample may be carry-over from other donors' samples. For the CDR3, the DNA is TGTGCCAGCACCCTTTGGGAGGGGGCGAATGAGCAGTTCTTC. It yields the protein CASTLWEGANEQFF.